This T cell receptor beta chain was recovered during a study of blood T cell repertoires in COVID-19. There are 14 residues in the CDR3. The V gene lost 4 bases and the J gene lost 0 bases, with 9 bases spanning the gap. CDR1 is SGHTA and CDR2 is FQGNSA in the germline V gene. The method was immunoSEQ multiplex PCR; TCRdb's version includes in-frame clones alone and lacks a portion of them. The top ten clones hold about 7.7% of a sample with 43,000 or so clones, around 83% of them seen once. Sequencing input: peripheral blood. The chain is built from TRBV7-2 and TRBJ1-1; possibly TRBD1 for D (5 bases). The sequence came from a man between 60 and 70 years old with active COVID-19. The CDR3: CASSYGHLNTEAFF. In DNA form, the CDR3 reads TGTGCCAGCAGCTATGGACACTTGAACACTGAAGCTTTCTTT.